This T cell receptor beta chain was sequenced during a study of blood T cell repertoires in COVID-19. Study-wide context: Material from acute and convalescent COVID-19 was sourced from the United States, Italy and Spain. PBMCs, B-cell-depleted T cells, or T cells were the source of the cDNA or gDNA that made up the material.

Profiling relied on immunoSEQ multiplex PCR, and the TCRdb table lists in-frame clones only, not all of them. This sample has fewer than 300,000 clones, with approximately 84% found just once. About this clone itself: One end of the junction fails to match germline, which may point to a read error.

Germline CDR1 reads LGHNA; CDR2 reads YNFKEQ. The CDR3 contains 21 residues. The rearrangement uses TRBV4-2 and TRBJ2-1; 10 positions agree with TRBD2. The receptor was isolated from a man aged 45-65 years with COVID-19, enrolled during active disease. Sequencing input: peripheral blood. The CDR3 region is CASSQSRLAGGPSNAYHEQFF. The CDR3 nucleotides read TGTGCCAGCAGCCAAAGTAGATTAGCGGGAGGACCGTCCAACGCCTACCATGAGCAGTTCTTC.